This paragraph reports one TCR beta chain. Its target is not known. Given a much more abundant clone one base away, this may be a read error. This CDR3 has 15 amino acids. Germline V gene data show CDR1 as SEHNR and CDR2 as FQNEAQ (reference sequence). CDR3-region Arm-PCR and iRepertoire HTBI primers produced the TCR beta libraries. Authors' methods: Analysis of the samples identified more than 60 TRBV and over 13 TRBJ segments. TCRdb reprocessed the multiplex PCR reads with MiXCR, giving one entry per CDR3 protein. TCRdb's processing, not the authors' own work, is the source of the V and J calls. The table has roughly 450,000 distinct CDR3 sequences, around 21% seen once; the top ten hold 7.8%. Time point defined: persistent/refractory GD, antithyroid drugs over 5 years with positive TRAb. Scientists built the TCR library using RNA that was extracted from PBMCs. Patients with Graves' disease were diagnosed by American Thyroid Association guidelines.

The data derive from a study of regulatory T cells in long-lasting Graves disease. About the study: More than 5 years of antithyroid drugs with positive TSH receptor antibodies defined persistent Graves' disease.

Study-level findings and limits: What was studied was peripheral blood only, and not thyroid tissue.

This clonotype originated in a female donor with Graves disease. The material sequenced was peripheral blood mononuclear cells (PBMCs), taken when the disease was refractory, from a patient treated with antithyroid drugs. The chain carries TRBV7-9 and TRBJ2-7; maybe TRBD2 (7 bases). Here the CDR3 DNA reads TGTGTCAGCACCCACTCGGGGGGCGCCGTGTTCGAGCAGTACTTC. Amino acid sequence: CVSTHSGGAVFEQYF.